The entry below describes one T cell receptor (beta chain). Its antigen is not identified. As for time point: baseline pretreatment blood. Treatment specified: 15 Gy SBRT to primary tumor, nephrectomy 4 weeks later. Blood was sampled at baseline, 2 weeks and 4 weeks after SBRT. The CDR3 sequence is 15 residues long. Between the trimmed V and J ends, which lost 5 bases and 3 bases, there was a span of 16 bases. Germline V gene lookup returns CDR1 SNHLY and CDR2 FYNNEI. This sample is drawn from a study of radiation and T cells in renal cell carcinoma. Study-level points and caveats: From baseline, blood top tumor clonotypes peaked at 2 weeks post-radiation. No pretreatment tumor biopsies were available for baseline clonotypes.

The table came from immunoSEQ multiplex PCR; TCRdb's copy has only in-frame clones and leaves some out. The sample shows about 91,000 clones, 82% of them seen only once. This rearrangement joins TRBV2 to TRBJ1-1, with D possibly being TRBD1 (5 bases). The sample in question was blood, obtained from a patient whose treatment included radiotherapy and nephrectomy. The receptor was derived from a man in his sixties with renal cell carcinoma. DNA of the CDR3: TGTGCCAGCAGTCCCCCTGGGACTTGGGACACTGAAGCTTTCTTT. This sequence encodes CASSPPGTWDTEAFF. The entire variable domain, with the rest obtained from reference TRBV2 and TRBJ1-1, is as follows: EPEVTQTPSHQVTQMGQEVILRCVPISNHLYFYWYRQILGQKVEFLVSFYNNEISEKSEIFDDQFSVERPDGSNFTLKIRSTKLEDSAMYFCASSPPGTWDTEAFFGQGTRLTVV.